Below are 23 T cell receptor beta chains sequenced from a single sample in a study of blood T cell repertoires in COVID-19. Clones were read by immunoSEQ multiplex PCR, and TCRdb kept only the in-frame ones, dropping some. The sample consists of tens of thousands of clones, approximately 89% of them appearing once. The specimen sequenced was peripheral blood. Receptor source: a human donor in a cohort sampled during active COVID-19.

The table lists this clone with a few counts. This rearrangement joins TRBV4-2 to TRBJ2-1, with TRBD2 matching over 13 bases. Germline V CDR1 and CDR2: LGHNA, YNFKEQ. The junction had 10 bases not matched to a gene; V was cut back by 2 bases and J by 0 bases. The CDR3 runs to 20 residues. The CDR3 loop reads CASSQKPGLAGLNSYNEQFF. The DNA of the CDR3 is TGTGCCAGCAGCCAAAAACCGGGACTAGCGGGATTAAACTCCTACAATGAGCAGTTCTTC.

V is TRBV29-1 and J is TRBJ1-1; 8 positions match TRBD1. V lost 6 bases and J lost 4; bases outside the gene matches: 7. This CDR3 is built from 13 residues. Germline lookup yields CDR1 SQVTM and CDR2 ANQGSEA. Here the CDR3 DNA reads TGCAGCGTGGGACAGGTTCTATCCACTGAAGCTTTCTTT. Translation gives CSVGQVLSTEAFF. Full variable domain (rest looked up from reference TRBV29-1 and TRBJ1-1): SAVISQKPSRDICQRGTSLTIQCQVDSQVTMMFWYRQQPGQSLTLIATANQGSEATYESGFVIDKFPISRPNLTFSTLTVSNMSPEDSSIYLCSVGQVLSTEAFFGQGTRLTVV.

The J gene is TRBJ2-7, the V gene TRBV19; 8 bases fit TRBD1. Looked up from germline, CDR1 is LNHDA and CDR2 is SQIVND (reference sequence). Losses at the gene ends were 5 bases for V and 4 bases for J; bases not matched to a gene: 13. CDR3 length: 16 amino acids. The CDR3, as DNA: TGTGCCAGTAGTTCTCGTACAGGGGGAAAGGGATACGAGCAGTACTTC. Translation: CASSSRTGGKGYEQYF.

Only one count was recorded for this clone. The chain recombines TRBV5-1 with TRBJ1-2; possibly TRBD1 for D (5 bases). Germline V gene sequence: CDR1 SGHRS, CDR2 YFSETQ. The CDR3 runs 14 residues. V shed 0 bases and J shed 4 bases, with 10 bases lying between them. The CDR3 loop reads CASSLAGLSYGYTF. The CDR3 nucleotides are TGCGCCAGCAGCTTGGCAGGGCTCTCCTATGGCTACACCTTC.

The chain combines TRBV18 with TRBJ2-1, with 12 bases lining up with TRBD2. This CDR3 has 15 residues. Per germline, CDR1 KGHSH and CDR2 LQKENI. V dropped 3 bases and J dropped 7; count of bases not matched to a gene: 4. This chain's CDR3 is CASSPSSGGVNEQFF. CDR3 nucleotide sequence: TGTGCCAGCTCACCTTCTAGCGGGGGGGTTAATGAGCAGTTCTTC.

The J gene is TRBJ2-1, the V gene TRBV9; TRBD1 matches at 7 bases. V lost 0 bases and J lost 9; bases outside the gene matches: 6. Germline V CDR1 and CDR2: SGDLS, YYNGEE. This CDR3 contains 14 residues. For the CDR3, the DNA is TGTGCCAGCAGCGTAGCTTACAGGGACAGTGAGCAGTTCTTC. This translates into CASSVAYRDSEQFF. Based on the CDR3 plus reference TRBV9 and TRBJ2-1, the full variable domain is DSGVTQTPKHLITATGQRVTLRCSPRSGDLSVYWYQQSLDQGLQFLIQYYNGEERAKGNILERFSAQQFPDLHSELNLSSLELGDSALYFCASSVAYRDSEQFFGPGTRLTVL.

This chain connects TRBV6-5 to TRBJ1-3, with D possibly matching TRBD1 (6 bases). CDR3 length: 15 amino acids. The V end lost 6 bases, the J end lost 0 bases, and 12 bases lay between the germline ends. Germline V gene lookup returns CDR1 MNHEY and CDR2 SVGAGI. In DNA form, the CDR3 reads TGTGCCAGCAGGGGCAGGGGCCTCTCTGGAAACACCATATATTTT. Encoded protein: CASRGRGLSGNTIYF.

The V and J genes are TRBV5-1 and TRBJ2-5; 8 bases agree with TRBD1. The CDR3 contains 15 residues. Per germline, CDR1 SGHRS and CDR2 YFSETQ. Germline trimming cut 0 bases from V and 4 bases from J; bases unmatched to any gene: 5. DNA of the CDR3: TGCGCCAGCAGCTTGGAGGATGACAGGGGAGAGACCCAGTACTTC. It codes for CASSLEDDRGETQYF. The whole variable domain, filled in from reference TRBV5-1 and TRBJ2-5, reads KAGVTQTPRYLIKTRGQQVTLSCSPISGHRSVSWYQQTPGQGLQFLFEYFSETQRNKGNFPGRFSGRQFSNSRSEMNVSTLELGDSALYLCASSLEDDRGETQYFGPGTRLLVL.

The gene calls are TRBV30 and TRBJ2-3; no definite D call. The ends were cut back, 1 base at V and 3 bases at J, with 5 bases in the middle. The CDR3 has 12 amino acids. CDR1 is GTSNPN, CDR2 SVGIG, per germline (reference sequence). Here the CDR3 reads CAWSARTDTQYF. CDR3 nucleotides: TGTGCCTGGAGTGCACGGACAGATACGCAGTATTTT.

CDR3 in amino acids: CASFMGQGQSGELFF. The DNA for the CDR3 is TGTGCCAGCTTTATGGGACAGGGACAAAGCGGGGAGCTGTTTTTT. This sequence joins TRBV28 and TRBJ2-2, with TRBD1 identical over 9 bases. The ends lost 8 bases at V and 7 bases at J; junction bases unmatched: 11. Germline V gene lookup returns CDR1 MDHEN and CDR2 SYDVKM. This CDR3 comprises 15 residues.

The chain links TRBV7-2 to TRBJ1-4; 10 bases fit TRBD1. V trimming: 5 bases; J trimming: 10 bases; junction bases outside the gene matches: 7. Germline-derived CDR1 and CDR2 are SGHTA and FQGNSA. CDR3 length: 14 amino acids. CDR3: CASSNPTGGGKLFF. The CDR3 DNA is TGTGCCAGCAGCAACCCGACAGGGGGCGGAAAACTGTTTTTT.

V is TRBV14 and J is TRBJ2-7, with TRBD1 matching over 8 bases. This CDR3 comprises 15 residues. V lost 1 base to trimming and J lost 3 bases; unmatched junction nucleotides: 5. Germline V gene data show CDR1 as SGHDN and CDR2 as FVKESK. The CDR3 DNA is TGTGCCAGCAGCCAAGCCTGGACAGGGTACTACGAGCAGTACTTC. Protein product: CASSQAWTGYYEQYF.

The chain couples TRBV7-6 to TRBJ2-3, with TRBD1 matching over 9 bases. This CDR3 region has 17 residues. V gave up 2 bases and J gave up 2 bases; unmatched junction bases: 8. The germline gives CDR1 SGHVS, CDR2 FNYEAQ. The CDR3 DNA follows: TGTGCCAGCAGCTTACGGGGGACAGGGCTAATCACAGATACGCAGTATTTT. Its translation is CASSLRGTGLITDTQYF.

This chain connects TRBV4-1 to TRBJ1-5; 8 bases match TRBD1. This CDR3 comprises 16 residues. The ends lost 4 bases at V and 7 bases at J; junction bases unmatched: 12. From germline, CDR1 is MGHRA and CDR2 YSYEKL. The CDR3 nucleotides read TGCGCCAGCAGCCTTGATATGAGCAGGGGGCTGCAGCCCCAGCATTTT. Translation: CASSLDMSRGLQPQHF.

The chain recombines TRBV7-3 with TRBJ2-1; 9 nucleotides match TRBD2. Germline CDR1 is SGHTA and CDR2 is FQGTGA. The CDR3 runs 17 residues. V was clipped by 5 bases and J by 8 bases; unmatched bases: 16. The CDR3 DNA follows: TGTGCCAGCAGCCACCAGCCGGGAGGTAGCGGGAGACATGAGCAGTTCTTC. It encodes CASSHQPGGSGRHEQFF.

The chain is built from TRBV6-5 and TRBJ2-7; tentatively, D is TRBD2 (6 bases). The CDR3 is 15 amino acids. Trimming took off 6 bases at V and 2 bases at J, with 17 bases between the two ends. Looked up from germline, CDR1 is MNHEY and CDR2 is SVGAGI. The chain's CDR3 is CASRLGGHPTYEQYF. For the CDR3, the DNA is TGTGCCAGCAGACTGGGAGGACACCCAACCTACGAGCAGTACTTC.

The chain carries TRBV6-1 and TRBJ2-7, with 8 positions matching TRBD2. Germline V lookup: CDR1 MNHNS, CDR2 SASEGT. V dropped 2 bases and J dropped 3; count of bases not matched to a gene: 9. The CDR3 has 16 amino acids. CDR3 DNA: TGTGCCAGCAGTGAATGGGGGACTAGGGACTACTACGAGCAGTACTTC. This encodes CASSEWGTRDYYEQYF.

V is TRBV5-1 and J is TRBJ2-3; D gene unclear. The CDR3 runs to 16 residues. Germline V gene sequence: CDR1 SGHRS, CDR2 YFSETQ. V was trimmed by 2 bases and J by 1 base, leaving 14 bases between them. The CDR3 DNA reads TGCGCCAGCAGCTTCTCTCCGACTCTGCGCACAGATACGCAGTATTTT. This sequence encodes CASSFSPTLRTDTQYF.

This clone was recorded once. The chain carries TRBV18 and TRBJ2-7, with TRBD2 identical over 11 bases. The germline V gene has CDR1 KGHSH and CDR2 LQKENI. The CDR3 contains 15 residues. V dropped 5 bases and J dropped 7; count of bases not matched to a gene: 10. The CDR3 coding sequence is TGTGCCAGCTCAGGGATTAGCGGGAGGGCCTCTGAGCAGTACTTC. As protein: CASSGISGRASEQYF.

The chain couples TRBV7-6 to TRBJ2-3, with D uncertain. V was clipped by 5 bases and J by 2 bases, with 14 bases between them. Germline lookup yields CDR1 SGHVS and CDR2 FNYEAQ. The CDR3 is made up of 15 amino acids. CDR3 sequence: CASSPGALYTDTQYF. CDR3 nucleotide sequence: TGTGCCAGCAGCCCCGGAGCCTTGTACACAGATACGCAGTATTTT.

The chain couples TRBV3-1 (or the pseudogene TRBV3-2) to TRBJ1-5; D remains ambiguous. Germline CDR1 is LGHDT and CDR2 is YNNKEL (reference sequence). Deletions cut 0 bases from V and 3 bases from J, with 9 bases between. There are 15 residues in the CDR3. The CDR3 nucleotides read TGTGCCAGCAGCCAAGACATCACACCCAATCAGCCCCAGCATTTT. It codes for CASSQDITPNQPQHF.

The chain is built from TRBV5-6 and TRBJ2-5; 11 nucleotides match TRBD2. The length of the CDR3 is 15 residues. V shed 4 bases and J 2 bases; nucleotides not matched to a gene: 4. The V gene's germline CDR1 is SGHDT and CDR2 YYEEEE. CDR3 in DNA: TGTGCCAGCAGCACGGGACTAGCGGATCAAGAGACCCAGTACTTC. Translation: CASSTGLADQETQYF.

This chain joins TRBV28 and TRBJ2-5; 10 bases align to TRBD1. Trimming at V came to 1 base and at J to 5 bases, leaving 13 bases not matched to a gene. CDR3 length: 18 residues. Germline V gene lookup returns CDR1 MDHEN and CDR2 SYDVKM. CDR3 nucleotide sequence: TGTGCCAGCAGTTTATCCCCGGGACAGGGGTGGGTTTGGGAGACCCAGTACTTC. Amino acids: CASSLSPGQGWVWETQYF.